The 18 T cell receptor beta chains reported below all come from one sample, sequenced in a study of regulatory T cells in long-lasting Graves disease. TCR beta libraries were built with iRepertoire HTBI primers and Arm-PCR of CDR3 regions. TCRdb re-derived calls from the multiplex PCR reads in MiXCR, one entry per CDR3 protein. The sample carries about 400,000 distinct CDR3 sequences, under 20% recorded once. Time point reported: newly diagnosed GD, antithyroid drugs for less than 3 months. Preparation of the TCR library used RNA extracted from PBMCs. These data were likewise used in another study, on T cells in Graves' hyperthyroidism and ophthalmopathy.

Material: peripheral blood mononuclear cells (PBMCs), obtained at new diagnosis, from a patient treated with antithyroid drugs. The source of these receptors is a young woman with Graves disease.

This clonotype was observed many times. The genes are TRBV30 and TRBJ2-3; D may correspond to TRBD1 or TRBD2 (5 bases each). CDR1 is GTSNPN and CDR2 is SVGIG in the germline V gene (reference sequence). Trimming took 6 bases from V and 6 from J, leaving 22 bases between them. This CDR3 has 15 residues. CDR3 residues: CACAPRDARRDTQYF. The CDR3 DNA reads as TGTGCCTGTGCACCCCGGGACGCACGGCGGGATACGCAGTATTTT.

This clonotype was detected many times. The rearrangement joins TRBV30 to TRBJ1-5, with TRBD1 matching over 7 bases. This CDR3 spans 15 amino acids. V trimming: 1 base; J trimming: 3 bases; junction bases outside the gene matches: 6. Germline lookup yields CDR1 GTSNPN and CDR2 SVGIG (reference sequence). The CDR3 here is CAWSGGQSFNQPQHF. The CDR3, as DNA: TGTGCCTGGAGTGGGGGACAGAGTTTCAATCAGCCCCAGCATTTT.

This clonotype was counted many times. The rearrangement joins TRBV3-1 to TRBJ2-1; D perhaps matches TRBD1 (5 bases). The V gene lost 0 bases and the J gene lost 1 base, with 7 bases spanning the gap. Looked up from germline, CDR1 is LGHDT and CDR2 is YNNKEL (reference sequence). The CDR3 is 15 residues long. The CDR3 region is CASSQDRASYNEQFF. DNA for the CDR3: TGTGCCAGCAGCCAAGACAGGGCTTCCTACAATGAGCAGTTCTTC.

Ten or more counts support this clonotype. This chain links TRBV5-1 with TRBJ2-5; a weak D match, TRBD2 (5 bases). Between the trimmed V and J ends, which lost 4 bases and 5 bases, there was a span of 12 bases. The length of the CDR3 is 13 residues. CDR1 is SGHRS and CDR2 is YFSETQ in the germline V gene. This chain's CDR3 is CASSAGGPETQYF. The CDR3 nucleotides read TGCGCCAGCAGCGCCGGCGGGCCGGAGACCCAGTACTTC.

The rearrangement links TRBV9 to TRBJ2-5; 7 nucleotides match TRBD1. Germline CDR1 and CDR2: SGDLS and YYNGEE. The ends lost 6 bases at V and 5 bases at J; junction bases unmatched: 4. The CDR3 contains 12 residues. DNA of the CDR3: TGTGCCAGCACTGAAGGGGGCGAGACCCAGTACTTC. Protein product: CASTEGGETQYF.

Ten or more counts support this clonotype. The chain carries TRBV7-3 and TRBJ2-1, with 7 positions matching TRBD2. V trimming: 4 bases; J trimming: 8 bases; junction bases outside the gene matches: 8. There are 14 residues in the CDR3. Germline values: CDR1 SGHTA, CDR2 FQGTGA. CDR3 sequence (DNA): TGTGCCAGCAGCTGGCGGGAGCGGTACGATGAGCAGTTCTTC. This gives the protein CASSWRERYDEQFF.

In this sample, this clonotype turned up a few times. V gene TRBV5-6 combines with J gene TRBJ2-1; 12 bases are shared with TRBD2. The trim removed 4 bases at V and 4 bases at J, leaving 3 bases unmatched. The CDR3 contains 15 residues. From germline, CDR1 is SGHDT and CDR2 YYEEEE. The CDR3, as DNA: TGTGCCAGCAGCGGAACTAGCGGGAGGTACAATGAGCAGTTCTTC. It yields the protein CASSGTSGRYNEQFF.

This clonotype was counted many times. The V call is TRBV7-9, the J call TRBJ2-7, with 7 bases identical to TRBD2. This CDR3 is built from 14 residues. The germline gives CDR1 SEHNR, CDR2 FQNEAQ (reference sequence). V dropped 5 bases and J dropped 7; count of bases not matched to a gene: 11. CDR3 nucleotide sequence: TGTGCCAGCAGCCGTAGCGGGCGTGTGGGTGAGCAGTACTTC. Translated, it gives CASSRSGRVGEQYF.

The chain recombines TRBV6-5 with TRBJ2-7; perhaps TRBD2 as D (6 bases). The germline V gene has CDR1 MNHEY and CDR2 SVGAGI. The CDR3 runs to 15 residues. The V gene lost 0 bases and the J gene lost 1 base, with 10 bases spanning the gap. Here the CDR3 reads CASSYSRDSSYEQYF. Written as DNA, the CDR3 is TGTGCCAGCAGTTACTCCCGGGACTCATCCTACGAGCAGTACTTC.

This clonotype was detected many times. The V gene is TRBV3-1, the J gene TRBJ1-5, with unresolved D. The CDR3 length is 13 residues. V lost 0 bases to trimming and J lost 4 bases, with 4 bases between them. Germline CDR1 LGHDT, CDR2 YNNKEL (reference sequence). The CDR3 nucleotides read TGTGCCAGCAGCCAAGATCGAAATCAGCCCCAGCATTTT. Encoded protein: CASSQDRNQPQHF.

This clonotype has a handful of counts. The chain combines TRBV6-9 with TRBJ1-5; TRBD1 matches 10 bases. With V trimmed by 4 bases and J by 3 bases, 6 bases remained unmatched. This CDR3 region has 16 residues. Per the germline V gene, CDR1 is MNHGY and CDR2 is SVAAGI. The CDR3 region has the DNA TGTGCCAGCAGTTGGCCGGGACAGGGGTTCAATCAGCCCCAGCATTTT. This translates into CASSWPGQGFNQPQHF.

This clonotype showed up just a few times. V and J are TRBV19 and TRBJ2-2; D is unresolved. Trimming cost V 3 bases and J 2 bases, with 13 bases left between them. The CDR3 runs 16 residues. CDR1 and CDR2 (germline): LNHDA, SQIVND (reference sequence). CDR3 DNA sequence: TGTGCCAGTAGTATGTTCGGGCGGTTCAACACCGGGGAGCTGTTTTTT. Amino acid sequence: CASSMFGRFNTGELFF. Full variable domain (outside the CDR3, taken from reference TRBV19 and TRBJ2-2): DGGITQSPKYLFRKEGQNVTLSCEQNLNHDAMYWYRQDPGQGLRLIYYSQIVNDFQKGDIAEGYSVSREKKESFPLTVTSAQKNPTAFYLCASSMFGRFNTGELFFGEGSRLTVL.

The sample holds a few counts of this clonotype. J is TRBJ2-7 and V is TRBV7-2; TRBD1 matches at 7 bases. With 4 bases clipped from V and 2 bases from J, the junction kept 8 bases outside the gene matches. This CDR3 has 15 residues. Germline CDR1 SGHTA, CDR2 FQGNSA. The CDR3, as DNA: TGTGCCAGCAGCTCCCAGGGTGGGACAGCCTACGAGCAGTACTTC. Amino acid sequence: CASSSQGGTAYEQYF.

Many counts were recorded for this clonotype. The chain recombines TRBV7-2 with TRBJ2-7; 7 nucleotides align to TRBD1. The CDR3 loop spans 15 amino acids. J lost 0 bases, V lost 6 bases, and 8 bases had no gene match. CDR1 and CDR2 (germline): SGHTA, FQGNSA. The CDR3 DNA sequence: TGTGCCAGCAGTGTGACCGGGACAGTCTCCTACGAGCAGTACTTC. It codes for CASSVTGTVSYEQYF.

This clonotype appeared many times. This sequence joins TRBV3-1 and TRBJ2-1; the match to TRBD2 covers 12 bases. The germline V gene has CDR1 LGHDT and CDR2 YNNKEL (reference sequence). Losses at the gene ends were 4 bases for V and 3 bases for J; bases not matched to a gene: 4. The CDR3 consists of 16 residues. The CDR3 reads CASSPWTSGDYNEQFF. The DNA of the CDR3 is TGTGCCAGCAGCCCATGGACTAGCGGGGACTACAATGAGCAGTTCTTC.

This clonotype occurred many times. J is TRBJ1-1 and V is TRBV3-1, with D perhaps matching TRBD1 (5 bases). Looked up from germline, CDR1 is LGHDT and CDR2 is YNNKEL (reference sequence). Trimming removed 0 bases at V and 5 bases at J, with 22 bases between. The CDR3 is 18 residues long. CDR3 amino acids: CASSQEWAAGLISTEAFF. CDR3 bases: TGTGCCAGCAGCCAAGAATGGGCGGCAGGGCTAATTTCGACTGAAGCTTTCTTT.

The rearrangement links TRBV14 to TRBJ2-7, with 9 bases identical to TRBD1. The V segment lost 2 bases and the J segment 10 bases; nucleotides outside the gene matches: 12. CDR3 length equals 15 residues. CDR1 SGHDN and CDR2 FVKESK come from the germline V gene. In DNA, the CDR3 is TGTGCCAGCAGCCAATTACCTGGACAGGGGCGAGTACAGTACTTC. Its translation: CASSQLPGQGRVQYF.

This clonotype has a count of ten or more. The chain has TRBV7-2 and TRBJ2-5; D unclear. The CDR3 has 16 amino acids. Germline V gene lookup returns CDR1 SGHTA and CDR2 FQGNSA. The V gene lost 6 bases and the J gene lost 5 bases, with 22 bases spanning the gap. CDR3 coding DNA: TGTGCCAGCAGGGCGCAGGCTCGCGTATCTGGCGAGACCCAGTACTTC. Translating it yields CASRAQARVSGETQYF.